This T cell receptor (beta chain) was captured in a study of response to subunit inactivated influenza vaccine. TCRdb itself ran the RT-PCR reads through MiXCR, one entry per CDR3 protein. The sample yields a few hundred thousand distinct CDR3 sequences, about 15% seen once. Study-wide results and limits: Authors suggested each seasonal influenza vaccination recruits few new T cells.

This clonotype was seen more than once but under ten times. Its antigen is undetermined. The CDR3 loop spans 15 amino acids. Trimming removed 1 base from V and 6 bases from J, with 12 bases in between. CDR1 LGHDT and CDR2 YNNKEL come from the germline V gene (reference sequence). The clonotype originates from a man aged 50-59 years who received an inactivated influenza vaccine. The chain couples TRBV3-1 to TRBJ2-2; D gene ambiguous. The material sequenced was PBMCs from blood, taken less than 13 days after vaccination. In DNA form, the CDR3 reads TGTGCCAGCAGCCAAGTCGGTCTCCAACCCGGGGAGCTGTTTTTT. Translation: CASSQVGLQPGELFF.